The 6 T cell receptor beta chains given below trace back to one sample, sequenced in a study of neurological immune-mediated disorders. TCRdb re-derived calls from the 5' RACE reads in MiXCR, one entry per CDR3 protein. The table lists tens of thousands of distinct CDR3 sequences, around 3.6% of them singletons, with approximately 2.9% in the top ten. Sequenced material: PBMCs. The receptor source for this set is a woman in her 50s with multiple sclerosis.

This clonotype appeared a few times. CDR3 coding DNA: TGTGCCAGCAGCCTTGGACCCCAAGGAGCTAATGAAAAACTGTTTTTT. Translation: CASSLGPQGANEKLFF. The rearrangement uses TRBV3-1 and TRBJ1-4; D call uncertain. Looked up from germline, CDR1 is LGHDT and CDR2 is YNNKEL (reference sequence). V lost 4 bases and J 3 bases, leaving 15 bases between the germline ends. This CDR3 contains 16 residues. The whole variable domain, filled in from reference TRBV3-1 and TRBJ1-4, reads DTAVSQTPKYLVTQMGNDKSIKCEQNLGHDTMYWYKQDSKKFLKIMFSYNNKELIINETVPNRFSPKSPDKAHLNLHINSLELGDSAVYFCASSLGPQGANEKLFFGSGTQLSVL.

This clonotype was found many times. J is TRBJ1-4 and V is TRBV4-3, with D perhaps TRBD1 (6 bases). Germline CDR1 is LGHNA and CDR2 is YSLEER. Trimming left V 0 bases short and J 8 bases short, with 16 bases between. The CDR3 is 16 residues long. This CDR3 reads CASSQDQSGAGEKLFF. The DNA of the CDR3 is TGCGCCAGCAGCCAAGATCAATCAGGGGCAGGAGAAAAACTGTTTTTT.

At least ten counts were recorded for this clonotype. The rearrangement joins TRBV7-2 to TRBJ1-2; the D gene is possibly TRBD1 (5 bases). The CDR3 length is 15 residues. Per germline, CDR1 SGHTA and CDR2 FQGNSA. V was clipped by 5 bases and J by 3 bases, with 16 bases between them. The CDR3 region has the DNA TGTGCCAGCAGCCCTGAGGGACGGCCGTACTATGGCTACACCTTC. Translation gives CASSPEGRPYYGYTF.

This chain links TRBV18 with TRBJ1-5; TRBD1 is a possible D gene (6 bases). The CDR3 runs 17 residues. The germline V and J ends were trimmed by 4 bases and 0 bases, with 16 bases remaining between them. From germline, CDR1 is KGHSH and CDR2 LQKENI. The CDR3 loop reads CASSHLRTEYSNQPQHF. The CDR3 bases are TGTGCCAGCTCACACCTTAGGACAGAATATAGCAATCAGCCCCAGCATTTT. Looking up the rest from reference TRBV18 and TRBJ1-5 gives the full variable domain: NAGVMQNPRHLVRRRGQEARLRCSPMKGHSHVYWYRQLPEEGLKFMVYLQKENIIDESGMPKERFSAEFPKEGPSILRIQQVVRGDSAAYFCASSHLRTEYSNQPQHFGDGTRLSIL.

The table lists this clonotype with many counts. The CDR3 nucleotides are TGCAGTGCTAGGGGACTAACTAGCACAGATACGCAGTATTTT. It encodes CSARGLTSTDTQYF. The gene calls are TRBV20-1 and TRBJ2-3; 7 nucleotides match TRBD2. Germline assignment: CDR1 DFQATT and CDR2 SNEGSKA (reference sequence). The V gene end was trimmed by 3 bases and the J gene end by 0 bases; junction bases not matched to a gene: 3. The CDR3 covers 14 residues.

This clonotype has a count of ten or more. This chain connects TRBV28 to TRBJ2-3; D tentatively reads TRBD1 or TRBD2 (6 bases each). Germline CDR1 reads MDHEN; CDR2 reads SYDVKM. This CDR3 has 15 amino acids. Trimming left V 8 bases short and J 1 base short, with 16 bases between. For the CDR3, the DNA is TGTGCCAGCGTAGGGGGAGGCGGGGGCACAGATACGCAGTATTTT. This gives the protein CASVGGGGGTDTQYF.